This passage covers 18 T cell receptor beta chains from one sample sequenced in a study of breast tumors, draining lymph nodes, adjacent tissues. A single record per CDR3 protein comes from TCRdb applying MiXCR to the multiplex PCR reads. The data contain 12,000 or so distinct CDR3 sequences, around 36% of them seen just once; the ten biggest clones take up 14% to 15%. Specimen: breast tumor tissue. These receptor sequences come from a female donor with breast cancer. Some clones in this sample may be carry-over from other donors' samples.

This clonotype occurred a few times. The chain uses TRBV5-6 and TRBJ1-1, with D maybe TRBD1 (6 bases). V lost 3 bases and J 6 bases, leaving 15 bases between the germline ends. The CDR3 length is 14 residues. CDR1 and CDR2 (germline): SGHDT, YYEEEE. The DNA of the CDR3 is TGTGCCAGCAGCTCAAAAGGGGGATTGGCTGAAGCTTTCTTT. This gives the protein CASSSKGGLAEAFF.

This clonotype was seen once. One junction end disagrees with the germline gene, perhaps due to a read error. The chain has TRBV3-1 and TRBJ2-5; a possible D gene is TRBD1 (5 bases). CDR1 and CDR2 (germline): LGHDT, YNNKEL (reference sequence). This CDR3 contains 15 residues. The CDR3 coding sequence is TGTGCCGGCAGCCAAGAAAACAGGTACCAAGAGACCCAGTACTTC. Translating gives CAGSQENRYQETQYF.

This clonotype was seen repeatedly, ten times or more. The chain links TRBV20-1 to TRBJ2-3; no firm D call. The CDR3 length is 15 residues. The V gene's germline CDR1 is DFQATT and CDR2 SNEGSKA (reference sequence). Trimming removed 4 bases at V and 1 base at J, with 15 bases between. The CDR3 loop reads CSAIPPSSGTDTQYF. The DNA of the CDR3 is TGCAGTGCTATCCCACCAAGCTCCGGCACAGATACGCAGTATTTT.

The sample holds many counts of this clonotype. The DNA for the CDR3 is TGTGCCAGCAGCCAAGATCCCGCGACTTCTAGCACAGATACGCAGTATTTT. Amino acid sequence: CASSQDPATSSTDTQYF. The chain links TRBV14 to TRBJ2-3; D is unresolved. Per the germline V gene, CDR1 is SGHDN and CDR2 is FVKESK. Deletions cut 0 bases from V and 0 bases from J, with 13 bases between. The length of the CDR3 is 17 residues.

This clonotype was picked up many times. The chain is built from TRBV9 and TRBJ2-3; 10 bases line up with TRBD2. V shed 3 bases and J 1 base; nucleotides not matched to a gene: 5. The CDR3 runs 16 residues. Germline-derived CDR1 and CDR2 are SGDLS and YYNGEE. CDR3 in DNA: TGTGCCAGCAGCGACCCTCTAGCGGGGGGCACAGATACGCAGTATTTT. As protein: CASSDPLAGGTDTQYF.

In its sample, this clonotype is medium-sized. The chain is built from TRBV10-2 and TRBJ2-7; D is ambiguous. There are 13 residues in the CDR3. The germline V gene has CDR1 WSHSY and CDR2 SAAADI. The V end lost 6 bases, the J end lost 4 bases, and 13 bases lay between the germline ends. CDR3 coding DNA: TGCGCCAGCAGGCAGACTGTTAGTTACGAGCAGTACTTC. It specifies CASRQTVSYEQYF.

This sequence joins TRBV29-1 and TRBJ2-3; unclear D gene. This CDR3 is built from 11 residues. The germline gives CDR1 SQVTM, CDR2 ANQGSEA. The V gene lost 4 bases and the J gene lost 4 bases, with 6 bases spanning the gap. CDR3 in DNA: TGCAGCGTTGTTGTACCAGATACGCAGTATTTT. Protein product: CSVVVPDTQYF.

This clonotype ranks as large. The V call is TRBV20-1, the J call TRBJ2-5; 12 positions match TRBD2. Germline CDR1 is DFQATT and CDR2 is SNEGSKA (reference sequence). After removal of 6 bases from V and 4 bases from J, the junction contained 6 bases not matched to a gene. This CDR3 is built from 14 residues. CDR3 coding DNA: TGCAGTGCCCCACTAGCGGGGGGTGGAGAGACCCAGTACTTC. It codes for CSAPLAGGGETQYF.

At least ten counts were recorded for this clonotype. V usage is TRBV6-1 and J usage is TRBJ2-3, with 13 bases lining up with TRBD2. V dropped 1 base and J dropped 4; count of bases not matched to a gene: 2. Germline assignment: CDR1 MNHNS and CDR2 SASEGT. The CDR3 has 16 amino acids. CDR3 nucleotides: TGTGCCAGCAGTGAAGAACTAGCGGGGGGGCCAGATACGCAGTATTTT. Translated: CASSEELAGGPDTQYF.

This clonotype is categorized as medium-sized (0.01 to 0.1%). The chain carries TRBV20-1 and TRBJ2-5, with 9 bases identical to TRBD1. This CDR3 spans 12 amino acids. V lost 8 bases, J lost 3 bases, and 4 bases stayed unmatched. In germline, CDR1 is DFQATT, CDR2 SNEGSKA (reference sequence). The CDR3 sequence is CSPDRGEETQYF. CDR3 bases: TGCAGTCCAGACAGGGGGGAAGAGACCCAGTACTTC.

This clonotype was observed many times. The CDR3 DNA sequence: TGTGCCAGCAGTGAAGTAGGGACCGGCATTCAGTACTTC. This gives the protein CASSEVGTGIQYF. This chain uses TRBV6-1 with TRBJ2-4; D possibly uses TRBD1 or TRBD2 (5 bases each). Per germline, CDR1 MNHNS and CDR2 SASEGT. Trimming removed 1 base from V and 9 bases from J, with 10 bases in between. The CDR3 has 13 amino acids.

This clonotype has ten or more counts. The V call is TRBV16, the J call TRBJ1-6; D may be TRBD1 (6 bases). Trimming cost V 0 bases and J 10 bases, with 10 bases left between them. CDR1 is KGHSY and CDR2 is FQNENV in the germline V gene. The length of the CDR3 is 14 residues. CDR3 nucleotides: TGTGCCAGCAGCCAATCGGCAGGGGACTCACCCCTCCACTTT. This codes for CASSQSAGDSPLHF.

This clonotype was seen many times. The chain links TRBV12-3 or TRBV12-4 to TRBJ1-6; unclear D gene. The CDR3 has 17 residues. V lost 2 bases to trimming and J lost 7 bases, with 18 bases between them. The CDR3, as DNA: TGTGCCAGCAGTTTAATTTTTGGGAGGGCTGGAAATTCACCCCTCCACTTT. Amino acid sequence: CASSLIFGRAGNSPLHF.

The sample holds many counts of this clonotype. The chain couples TRBV29-1 to TRBJ2-1, with TRBD2 identical over 7 bases. Germline CDR1 SQVTM, CDR2 ANQGSEA. This CDR3 spans 14 amino acids. With 5 bases clipped from V and 1 base from J, the junction kept 5 bases outside the gene matches. The CDR3 DNA reads as TGCAGCGTTCTGGGCGGGAGTTCCTACAATGAGCAGTTCTTC. Its protein is CSVLGGSSYNEQFF.

Ten or more counts support this clonotype. The gene calls are TRBV5-1 and TRBJ2-3; a possible D gene is TRBD1 (6 bases). The V and J ends lost 4 bases and 2 bases respectively, with 11 bases between them. The CDR3 runs 14 residues. The germline CDR1 and CDR2 sequences are SGHRS and YFSETQ. DNA of the CDR3: TGCGCCAGCAGCCGACAGGATCACACAGATACGCAGTATTTT. Translation gives CASSRQDHTDTQYF.

Details on this clonotype: The CDR3 does not close with the conserved phenylalanine or tryptophan, likely indicating a read error. This chain uses TRBV3-1 with TRBJ1-2; D unclear. With 3 bases removed from V and 7 bases from J, the gap between germline ends came to 18 bases. CDR1 is LGHDT, CDR2 YNNKEL, per germline (reference sequence). The length of the CDR3 is 15 residues. In DNA, the CDR3 is TGTGCCAGCAGCCACTTACCTCAGGAGGCGCGTGGCTACACCTCC. Its translation: CASSHLPQEARGYTS.

The genes are TRBV12-3 or TRBV12-4 and TRBJ1-1, with 7 nucleotides matching TRBD1. This CDR3 spans 17 amino acids. J was trimmed by 8 bases and V by 3 bases; bases with no gene match: 18. Written as DNA, the CDR3 is TGTGCCAGCAGTTTTATGGCAGGGGGGGGTAAGGGGGGGGAAGCTTTCTTT. This translates into CASSFMAGGGKGGEAFF.

The chain combines TRBV6-6 with TRBJ2-5; TRBD2 agrees at 11 bases. The CDR3 runs to 16 residues. Per the germline V gene, CDR1 is MNHNY and CDR2 is SVGAGI (reference sequence). J gave up 1 base and V 6 bases, and 7 bases lay outside the gene matches. The CDR3 spells CASSEGTSGVQETQYF. DNA for the CDR3: TGTGCCAGCAGCGAAGGGACTAGCGGAGTCCAAGAGACCCAGTACTTC.